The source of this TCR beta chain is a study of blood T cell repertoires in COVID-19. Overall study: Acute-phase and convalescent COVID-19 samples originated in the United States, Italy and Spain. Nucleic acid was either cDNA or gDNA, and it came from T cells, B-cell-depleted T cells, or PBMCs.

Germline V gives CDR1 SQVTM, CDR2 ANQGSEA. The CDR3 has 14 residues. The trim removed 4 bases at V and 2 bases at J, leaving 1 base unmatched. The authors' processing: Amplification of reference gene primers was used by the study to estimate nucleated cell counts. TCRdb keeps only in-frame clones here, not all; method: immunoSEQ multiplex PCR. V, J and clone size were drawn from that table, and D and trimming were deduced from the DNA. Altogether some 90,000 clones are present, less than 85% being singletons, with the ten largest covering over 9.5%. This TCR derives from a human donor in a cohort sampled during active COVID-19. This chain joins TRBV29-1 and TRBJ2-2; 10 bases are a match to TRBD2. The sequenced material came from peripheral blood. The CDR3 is CSVGTSGNTGELFF. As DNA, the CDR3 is TGCAGCGTTGGGACTAGCGGTAACACCGGGGAGCTGTTTTTT.